These 20 T cell receptor beta chains share one sample of origin, sequenced in a study of T-cell memory formation after mild COVID-19. TCRdb processed the 5' RACE reads anew with MiXCR; each CDR3 protein has one entry. The table lists around 150,000 distinct CDR3 sequences, roughly 15% of them singletons. Source material: PBMCs or a T cell subset sorted from them (not recorded which). Receptors originate from an adult woman who had mild COVID-19 (a few samples of this study predate the infection). Cell type and time point are not known.

The chain carries TRBV6-2 or TRBV6-3 and TRBJ2-7, with no clear D. Trimming removed 0 bases from V and 6 bases from J, with 6 bases in between. This CDR3 region has 12 residues. Germline assignment: CDR1 MNHEY and CDR2 SVGEGT. CDR3 amino acids: CASSYSRREQYF. In nucleotides, the CDR3 is TGTGCCAGCAGTTACTCGCGGCGCGAGCAGTACTTC.

This clonotype was detected many times. V is TRBV7-2 and J is TRBJ2-3, with a tentative D call TRBD2 (6 bases). The length of the CDR3 is 16 residues. Germline V gene sequence: CDR1 SGHTA, CDR2 FQGNSA. V lost 0 bases, J lost 1 base, and 11 bases lay in between. CDR3: CASSLAVGGGTDTQYF. In nucleotides, the CDR3 is TGTGCCAGCAGCTTAGCGGTGGGAGGAGGCACAGATACGCAGTATTTT.

In this sample, this clonotype turned up a few times. The chain joins TRBV12-3 or TRBV12-4 to TRBJ2-2; D unresolved. This CDR3 is built from 15 residues. V gave up 4 bases and J gave up 6 bases, with 15 bases separating them. The CDR3, as DNA: TGTGCCAGCAGTTCTATAGTGGCCCACCCCGGGGAGCTGTTTTTT. Amino acids: CASSSIVAHPGELFF.

The CDR3 DNA reads as TGTGCCAGCAGTCCCCGGACCTTTACCTTTTATCAAGAGACCCAGTACTTC. Translation: CASSPRTFTFYQETQYF. The rearrangement links TRBV12-3 or TRBV12-4 to TRBJ2-5; D uncertain. The germline V and J ends were trimmed by 5 bases and 2 bases, with 21 bases remaining between them. CDR3 length: 17 residues.

This clonotype showed up just a few times. This chain joins TRBV12-3 or TRBV12-4 and TRBJ2-7, with no clear D. This CDR3 has 12 residues. V lost 6 bases, J lost 2 bases, and 8 bases lay in between. CDR3 sequence (DNA): TGTGCCAGCAGGGGGTCGACCTACGAGCAGTACTTC. It encodes CASRGSTYEQYF.

This clonotype appeared a few times. The rearrangement uses TRBV7-9 and TRBJ2-7, with 14 nucleotides matching TRBD2. V gave up 0 bases and J gave up 0 bases; unmatched junction bases: 7. This CDR3 is 19 amino acids long. The germline gives CDR1 SEHNR, CDR2 FQNEAQ (reference sequence). CDR3 in amino acids: CASSLAVRTSGRPSYEQYF. CDR3 coding DNA: TGTGCCAGCAGCTTAGCCGTGCGGACTAGCGGGAGGCCCTCCTACGAGCAGTACTTC.

J is TRBJ1-2 and V is TRBV20-1, with a possible D match to TRBD1 (5 bases). CDR1 is DFQATT, CDR2 SNEGSKA, per germline (reference sequence). The germline V and J ends were trimmed by 3 bases and 7 bases, with 12 bases remaining between them. The CDR3 extends over 12 amino acids. As DNA, the CDR3 is TGCAGTGCTAGGGTGGAAGGGGTTGGCTACACCTTC. It translates to CSARVEGVGYTF.

This clonotype came up a few times. The V gene is TRBV7-8, the J gene TRBJ1-1; D is perhaps TRBD1 (5 bases). This CDR3 is built from 16 residues. V lost 4 bases, J lost 0 bases, and 15 bases lay in between. Per germline, CDR1 SGHVS and CDR2 FQNEAQ. CDR3 coding DNA: TGTGCCAGCAGCTCAACCAGGGTAGGGATGAACACTGAAGCTTTCTTT. It yields the protein CASSSTRVGMNTEAFF.

The chain carries TRBV30 and TRBJ2-7; 9 bases are shared with TRBD1. The J segment lost 4 bases and the V segment lost 0 bases, leaving 1 base of the junction unmatched. This CDR3 comprises 13 residues. The germline CDR1 and CDR2 sequences are GTSNPN and SVGIG (reference sequence). The CDR3 here is CAWSVGQGYEQYF. The DNA of the CDR3 is TGTGCCTGGAGTGTAGGACAGGGGTACGAGCAGTACTTC.

This clonotype was seen more than once but under ten times. This chain links TRBV3-1 with TRBJ2-7; possible D gene TRBD1, 6 bases. From germline, CDR1 is LGHDT and CDR2 YNNKEL (reference sequence). The CDR3 totals 18 residues. Trimming cost V 0 bases and J 4 bases, with 22 bases left between them. CDR3 loop: CASSQDSPWTESGYEQYF. DNA of the CDR3: TGTGCCAGCAGCCAAGATTCGCCCTGGACAGAGTCCGGATACGAGCAGTACTTC.

The chain carries TRBV27 and TRBJ2-3; 13 nucleotides align to TRBD2. The V gene end was trimmed by 6 bases and the J gene end by 5 bases; junction bases not matched to a gene: 5. This CDR3 region has 15 residues. Looked up from germline, CDR1 is MNHEY and CDR2 is SMNVEV (reference sequence). CDR3 sequence (DNA): TGTGCCAGCAGAATACTAGCGGGAGGGCGAGATACGCAGTATTTT. It translates to CASRILAGGRDTQYF.

CDR3 nucleotide sequence: TGCGCCAGCAGCTTGAGTGGGTGGGGCAGAGGTGAGCAGTTCTTC. Amino acids: CASSLSGWGRGEQFF. This rearrangement joins TRBV5-1 to TRBJ2-1; a weak D match, TRBD1 (5 bases). The CDR3 has 15 amino acids. Germline lookup yields CDR1 SGHRS and CDR2 YFSETQ. V dropped 1 base and J dropped 9 bases, with 17 bases sitting between them.

V gene TRBV20-1 combines with J gene TRBJ1-1; perhaps TRBD1 as D (6 bases). V was cut by 5 bases and J by 3 bases, with 16 bases left in between. Germline values: CDR1 DFQATT, CDR2 SNEGSKA (reference sequence). The CDR3 is 14 residues long. The CDR3 coding sequence is TGCAGTGCTCACACCTACAGGGAAGACACTGAAGCTTTCTTT. Protein: CSAHTYREDTEAFF.

This clonotype was detected only a few times. CDR3 loop: CAISEPGQKETQYF. For the CDR3, the DNA is TGTGCCATCAGTGAGCCGGGACAGAAAGAGACCCAGTACTTC. This chain uses TRBV10-3 with TRBJ2-5, with TRBD1 identical over 7 bases. Germline CDR1 and CDR2: ENHRY and SYGVKD. There are 14 residues in the CDR3. The junction had 3 bases not matched to a gene; V was cut back by 2 bases and J by 3 bases.

The gene calls are TRBV9 and TRBJ1-2, with 7 bases aligning to TRBD1. V was pared by 0 bases and J by 3 bases, with 5 bases of the junction left unmatched. The germline gives CDR1 SGDLS, CDR2 YYNGEE. This CDR3 region has 15 residues. The CDR3 sequence is CASSVGAGGDYGYTF. CDR3 coding DNA: TGTGCCAGCAGCGTAGGGGCAGGGGGAGACTATGGCTACACCTTC.

This clonotype was found a few times. V and J are TRBV20-1 and TRBJ2-1; 9 bases are shared with TRBD2. CDR1 is DFQATT and CDR2 is SNEGSKA in the germline V gene (reference sequence). With 8 bases clipped from V and 9 bases from J, the junction kept 8 bases outside the gene matches. The CDR3 is 12 amino acids. The CDR3 nucleotides read TGCAGTAGTAGCGGGGGAAGGTTTGAGCAGTTCTTC. It codes for CSSSGGRFEQFF.

The rearrangement links TRBV2 to TRBJ2-5; 8 bases agree with TRBD2. CDR1 is SNHLY and CDR2 is FYNNEI in the germline V gene. The ends lost 3 bases at V and 2 bases at J; junction bases unmatched: 5. The CDR3 runs 15 residues. The CDR3 spells CASSETSVAQETQYF. The CDR3 DNA sequence: TGTGCCAGCAGTGAGACTAGCGTAGCTCAAGAGACCCAGTACTTC.

This clonotype was recorded at least ten times. The chain is built from TRBV7-9 and TRBJ2-7; either TRBD1 or TRBD2 may supply D (6 bases each). The germline V and J ends were trimmed by 1 base and 0 bases, with 10 bases remaining between them. Per germline, CDR1 SEHNR and CDR2 FQNEAQ (reference sequence). The CDR3 covers 15 residues. The CDR3 coding sequence is TGTGCCAGCAGCTTAGAGGGGGGTTCCTCCTACGAGCAGTACTTC. It specifies CASSLEGGSSYEQYF.

The genes are TRBV5-1 and TRBJ1-4; a possible D gene is TRBD1 (6 bases). This CDR3 spans 15 amino acids. Germline CDR1 is SGHRS and CDR2 is YFSETQ. The V and J ends lost 0 bases and 8 bases respectively, with 14 bases between them. DNA of the CDR3: TGCGCCAGCAGCTTGGCACCAGGGGATGGGGAAAAACTGTTTTTT. Its protein product is CASSLAPGDGEKLFF.

Of note for this clonotype: The junction and the germline gene differ at one end; a read error may be behind it. The chain joins TRBV20-1 to TRBJ1-6; D is unresolved. Germline V gene data show CDR1 as DFQATT and CDR2 as SNEGSKA (reference sequence). The CDR3 length is 13 residues. CDR3: CSAALDYNSTLHF. In DNA, the CDR3 is TGCAGTGCGGCGTTGGACTATAATTCAACCCTCCACTTT.